These T cell receptor beta chains were read from a single sample in a study of blood T cell repertoires in COVID-19. The data were produced by immunoSEQ multiplex PCR, yet TCRdb's version contains in-frame clones alone and is incomplete. Of 50,000 or so clones in the sample, less than 90% were seen once. The sample taken for sequencing was peripheral blood. The receptors here all came from a human donor in a cohort sampled during active COVID-19. Each CDR3 is given with its conserved first and last residue. D genes are given only for firm matches. The size of a clone is reported for some rows only, either as once, few or many, or as a class for expanded clones.

cdr3_aa	cdr3_nt	v_call	cdr3_length	d_call	j_call	clone_size
CASGAGYGYTF	TGTGCCAGCGGGGCTGGCTATGGCTACACCTTC	TRBV9	11	.	TRBJ1-2	.
CASSLGRGAFF	TGTGCCAGCAGTTTAGGCCGGGGAGCTTTCTTT	TRBV12-3/TRBV12-4	11	.	TRBJ1-1	.
CATSGRDSSGDTQYF	TGTGCCACCAGTGGGCGGGACAGCTCGGGAGATACGCAGTATTTT	TRBV24-1	15	.	TRBJ2-3	.
CASSLVRISAGTSYNEQFF	TGTGCCAGCAGCTTAGTACGGATTTCGGCGGGGACCTCCTACAATGAGCAGTTCTTC	TRBV7-9	19	.	TRBJ2-1	.
CASSPEVANTEAFF	TGTGCCAGCAGCCCCGAGGTAGCGAACACTGAAGCTTTCTTT	TRBV5-4	14	.	TRBJ1-1	.
CASSIDTAGGRTGELFF	TGTGCCAGTAGTATAGACACCGCGGGGGGCCGGACCGGGGAGCTGTTTTTT	TRBV19	17	TRBD2	TRBJ2-2	.
CASSLQRGNTEAFF	TGTGCCAGCAGCTTACAGCGGGGGAACACTGAAGCTTTCTTT	TRBV11-2	14	.	TRBJ1-1	.
CASSLAGRATQYF	TGTGCCAGCAGCTTAGCTGGGCGGGCGACCCAGTACTTC	TRBV11-1	13	.	TRBJ2-5	.
CAISESAQGRSGYTF	TGTGCCATCAGTGAGTCGGCACAGGGAAGGAGTGGCTACACCTTC	TRBV10-3	15	.	TRBJ1-2	.
CASSFTGQNYGYTF	TGTGCCAGCAGCTTCACCGGACAGAACTATGGCTACACCTTC	TRBV7-9	14	.	TRBJ1-2	.
CASRYDSNYGYTF	TGCGCCAGCAGGTATGACAGTAACTATGGCTACACCTTC	TRBV5-1	13	.	TRBJ1-2	.
CATSRDLAQETQYF	TGTGCCACCAGCAGAGATCTAGCCCAAGAGACCCAGTACTTC	TRBV15	14	.	TRBJ2-5	.
CATRRGEAGELFF	TGTGCCACCAGGCGGGGCGAGGCCGGGGAGCTGTTTTTT	TRBV6-5	13	.	TRBJ2-2	few
CAWSGTSANYGYTF	TGTGCCTGGAGTGGGACATCCGCTAACTATGGCTACACCTTC	TRBV30	14	.	TRBJ1-2	.
CASSQGQTDTQYF	TGCGCCAGCAGCCAAGGACAGACAGATACGCAGTATTTT	TRBV5-1	13	.	TRBJ2-3	.
CASQRVTEAFF	TGTGCCAGCCAGCGGGTAACAGAAGCTTTCTTT	TRBV12-3/TRBV12-4	11	.	TRBJ1-1	once
CASSLAASGLQETQYF	TGTGCCAGCAGCTTAGCTGCTAGCGGGCTCCAAGAGACCCAGTACTTC	TRBV7-2	16	TRBD2	TRBJ2-5	once
CASRGTGQRKETQYF	TGTGCCAGCAGGGGGACGGGACAGAGAAAAGAGACCCAGTACTTC	TRBV25-1	15	TRBD1	TRBJ2-5	.
CASSSRTGTGANVLTF	TGTGCCAGCAGTTCCCGGACAGGGACTGGGGCCAACGTCCTGACTTTC	TRBV27	16	TRBD1	TRBJ2-6	.
CASKGVSVGTDTQYF	TGTGCCAGCAAGGGAGTAAGCGTGGGCACAGATACGCAGTATTTT	TRBV2	15	.	TRBJ2-3	.
CASSIDRGLSYEQYF	TGTGCCAGTAGTATAGACAGGGGGTTGTCCTACGAGCAGTACTTC	TRBV19	15	TRBD1	TRBJ2-7	.
CASSLRGTQLTDTQYF	TGTGCCAGCAGTCTCAGGGGGACCCAACTCACAGATACGCAGTATTTT	TRBV11-3	16	TRBD1	TRBJ2-3	.
CASSQRGTVNTGELFF	TGCGCCAGCAGCCAGCGCGGGACAGTTAACACCGGGGAGCTGTTTTTT	TRBV4-1	16	.	TRBJ2-2	.
CASSLGTPIDTQYF	TGCGCCAGCAGCTTAGGGACTCCCATAGATACGCAGTATTTT	TRBV5-1	14	.	TRBJ2-3	once
CASSPSDQETQYF	TGCGCCAGCAGCCCGTCCGACCAAGAGACCCAGTACTTC	TRBV5-1	13	.	TRBJ2-5	.
CASSQEVGHSSYEQYF	TGTGCCAGCAGCCAAGAAGTAGGTCACAGCTCCTACGAGCAGTACTTC	TRBV4-2	16	.	TRBJ2-7	.
CASSHRTGTNYGYTF	TGCGCCAGCAGCCACCGGACAGGGACTAACTATGGCTACACCTTC	TRBV4-3	15	TRBD1	TRBJ1-2	.
CASSFSGRGVPTGELFF	TGTGCCAGCAGCTTTAGCGGGAGGGGAGTACCGACCGGGGAGCTGTTTTTT	TRBV5-6	17	TRBD2	TRBJ2-2	.
CSASPARDTEAFF	TGCAGTGCTAGTCCCGCCCGAGACACTGAAGCTTTCTTT	TRBV20-1	13	.	TRBJ1-1	few
CASSYRDSSYNEQFF	TGTGCCAGCAGTTACCGGGACAGCTCCTACAATGAGCAGTTCTTC	TRBV6-5	15	TRBD1	TRBJ2-1	.
CASSLQVLPGNTIYF	TGTGCCAGCAGCTTGCAGGTCCTTCCGGGAAACACCATATATTTT	TRBV5-5	15	.	TRBJ1-3	.
CATSDPLAGPDTGELFF	TGTGCCACCAGTGATCCTTTAGCGGGGCCCGACACCGGGGAGCTGTTTTTT	TRBV24-1	17	TRBD2	TRBJ2-2	.
CASSLESGGAYEQYF	TGTGCCAGCAGCTTGGAAAGCGGGGGGGCCTACGAGCAGTACTTC	TRBV7-2	15	TRBD2	TRBJ2-7	once
CASSWGWTSGTTGELFF	TGTGCCAGTAGTTGGGGCTGGACTAGCGGAACCACCGGGGAGCTGTTTTTT	TRBV19	17	TRBD2	TRBJ2-2	few
CASSNLGQIQSQETQYF	TGTGCCAGCAGCAATTTGGGTCAAATACAGAGCCAAGAGACCCAGTACTTC	TRBV21-1	17	.	TRBJ2-5	.
CASQKGENTEAFF	TGTGCCAGCCAGAAAGGGGAGAACACTGAAGCTTTCTTT	TRBV25-1	13	.	TRBJ1-1	.
CAWSRGISTEAFF	TGTGCCTGGAGTCGCGGGATCTCCACTGAAGCTTTCTTT	TRBV30	13	.	TRBJ1-1	.
CASSPTVNTEAFF	TGTGCCAGCAGTCCGACAGTGAACACTGAAGCTTTCTTT	TRBV28	13	.	TRBJ1-1	once
CASRGQGETQYF	TGTGCCAGCAGGGGGCAGGGGGAGACCCAGTACTTC	TRBV5-6	12	.	TRBJ2-5	.
CASSLVGDGYEQYF	TGCGCCAGCAGCTTGGTAGGGGATGGCTACGAGCAGTACTTC	TRBV5-1	14	.	TRBJ2-7	.
CASSYRQGWRETQYF	TGTGCCAGCAGTTACAGGCAGGGCTGGAGAGAGACCCAGTACTTC	TRBV6-5	15	.	TRBJ2-5	.
CASSQEPTGPRGYTF	TGTGCCAGCAGCCAAGAACCGACAGGGCCGAGAGGCTACACCTTC	TRBV14	15	TRBD1	TRBJ1-2	.
CASSPGVVADTQYF	TGTGCCAGCAGCCCGGGGGTAGTCGCAGATACGCAGTATTTT	TRBV13	14	.	TRBJ2-3	.